The 15 T cell receptor beta chains in this list originate from one sample, sequenced in a study of T cells in Graves' hyperthyroidism and ophthalmopathy. The CDR3 regions of TCR beta were amplified from RNA transcripts. During a first-round RT-PCR of the TCR CDR3, the HTBI primer set was used. A single record per CDR3 protein comes from TCRdb applying MiXCR to the multiplex PCR reads. The sample has about 130,000 distinct CDR3 sequences; around 21% are singletons. Sample: blood. Receptors originate from a woman aged 45 to 65 with Graves' hyperthyroidism that later progressed to Graves' ophthalmopathy.

This clonotype was observed many times. The V call is TRBV20-1, the J call TRBJ2-7; TRBD1 matches at 9 bases. The V segment lost 2 bases and the J segment 4 bases; nucleotides outside the gene matches: 21. Germline CDR1 reads DFQATT; CDR2 reads SNEGSKA (reference sequence). There are 19 residues in the CDR3. CDR3 DNA sequence: TGCAGTGCTAGACCAACGCCTAGCCTCCGGGACAGGGACAGGTACGAGCAGTACTTC. This translates into CSARPTPSLRDRDRYEQYF.

This clonotype was detected ten times or more. This chain links TRBV6-1 with TRBJ1-1; a weak D match, TRBD1 (5 bases). The CDR3 runs to 13 residues. Germline V gives CDR1 MNHNS, CDR2 SASEGT. V lost 7 bases and J 1 base, leaving 10 bases between the germline ends. The CDR3 DNA sequence: TGTGCCAGCAACCAGGGCGGGAACACTGAAGCTTTCTTT. Protein product: CASNQGGNTEAFF.

This clonotype was observed many times. The rearrangement uses TRBV20-1 and TRBJ1-1; perhaps TRBD1 as D (5 bases). CDR3 size: 13 residues. Trimming pared 6 bases from V and 4 bases from J, leaving 15 bases between. The germline V gene encodes CDR1 DFQATT and CDR2 SNEGSKA (reference sequence). This chain's CDR3 is CSALRGPGTEAFF. The CDR3, as DNA: TGCAGTGCCCTACGGGGCCCTGGCACTGAAGCTTTCTTT.

V and J are TRBV7-3 and TRBJ2-1; 11 bases line up with TRBD1. V shed 5 bases, J shed 7 bases, and the junction held 7 bases outside the gene matches. Germline values: CDR1 SGHTA, CDR2 FQGTGA. The CDR3 has 15 amino acids. The CDR3 is CASSPGQGARNEQFF. For the CDR3, the DNA is TGTGCCAGCAGCCCCGGACAGGGGGCAAGGAATGAGCAGTTCTTC.

V usage is TRBV5-1 and J usage is TRBJ2-2; 11 nucleotides match TRBD2. The CDR3 length is 16 residues. The germline CDR1 and CDR2 sequences are SGHRS and YFSETQ. The V and J ends lost 0 bases and 5 bases, in that order; junction bases with no gene match: 3. For the CDR3, the DNA is TGCGCCAGCAGCTTGGTGGGACTAGCGGTGACCGGGGAGCTGTTTTTT. Translating it yields CASSLVGLAVTGELFF.

This clonotype was recorded many times. V usage is TRBV12-3 or TRBV12-4 and J usage is TRBJ2-2; TRBD2 matches at 8 bases. The length of the CDR3 is 16 residues. Germline trimming cut 2 bases from V and 1 base from J; bases unmatched to any gene: 3. The CDR3 reads CASSLTSGGNTGELFF. The CDR3 nucleotides are TGTGCCAGCAGTTTAACTAGCGGAGGGAACACCGGGGAGCTGTTTTTT.

This clonotype was recorded many times. V and J are TRBV11-2 and TRBJ2-3, with D possibly being TRBD1 (6 bases). CDR3 length: 13 amino acids. Germline CDR1 is SGHAT and CDR2 is FQNNGV. V dropped 5 bases and J dropped 5 bases, with 11 bases sitting between them. The CDR3 DNA reads as TGTGCCAGCAGCCCACAGGGAAGAGATACGCAGTATTTT. Protein product: CASSPQGRDTQYF.

The rearrangement uses TRBV7-2 and TRBJ2-3; D unclear. Germline V CDR1 and CDR2: SGHTA, FQGNSA. CDR3 length: 14 amino acids. V dropped 5 bases and J dropped 4 bases, with 13 bases sitting between them. The CDR3 DNA is TGTGCCAGCAGCCAACGCGCCGGTGCAGATACGCAGTATTTT. Translated, it gives CASSQRAGADTQYF.

V usage is TRBV28 and J usage is TRBJ2-2, with 9 bases that match TRBD1. The length of the CDR3 is 15 residues. J was trimmed by 6 bases and V by 3 bases; bases with no gene match: 5. The germline V gene has CDR1 MDHEN and CDR2 SYDVKM. CDR3 DNA: TGTGCCAGCAGTTTCGGTACAGGGGGCCCCGGGGAGCTGTTTTTT. This gives the protein CASSFGTGGPGELFF.

This clonotype came up a few times. The chain is built from TRBV27 and TRBJ2-7; 7 bases are shared with TRBD2. Germline CDR1 and CDR2: MNHEY and SMNVEV (reference sequence). This CDR3 is built from 17 residues. With V trimmed by 3 bases and J by 2 bases, 13 bases remained unmatched. CDR3 sequence: CASSFPKGRVTPYEQYF. Written as DNA, the CDR3 is TGTGCCAGCAGTTTCCCCAAGGGGAGGGTTACCCCCTACGAGCAGTACTTC.

In its sample, this clonotype was seen a few times. The chain has TRBV9 and TRBJ1-2; 7 bases align to TRBD1. With V trimmed by 4 bases and J by 3 bases, 6 bases remained unmatched. The CDR3 loop spans 14 amino acids. Germline-derived CDR1 and CDR2 are SGDLS and YYNGEE. This CDR3 is CASSSRGQDYGYTF. CDR3 bases: TGTGCCAGCAGCTCCCGAGGACAGGACTATGGCTACACCTTC. The complete variable domain, with remaining parts taken from reference TRBV9 and TRBJ1-2, reads DSGVTQTPKHLITATGQRVTLRCSPRSGDLSVYWYQQSLDQGLQFLIQYYNGEERAKGNILERFSAQQFPDLHSELNLSSLELGDSALYFCASSSRGQDYGYTFGSGTRLTVV.

This clonotype was observed many times. The V gene is TRBV30, the J gene TRBJ2-5, with D unresolved. The V and J ends lost 0 bases and 5 bases respectively, with 4 bases between them. Germline V gene data show CDR1 as GTSNPN and CDR2 as SVGIG (reference sequence). This CDR3 contains 11 residues. CDR3: CAWSVGETQYF. In nucleotides, the CDR3 is TGTGCCTGGAGTGTAGGGGAGACCCAGTACTTC.

This clonotype appeared many times. This chain uses TRBV27 with TRBJ1-5; D possibly corresponds to TRBD1 (6 bases). With 6 bases removed from V and 0 bases from J, the gap between germline ends came to 15 bases. There are 16 residues in the CDR3. CDR1 and CDR2 from the germline V gene are MNHEY and SMNVEV (reference sequence). As DNA, the CDR3 is TGTGCCAGCAGACCTGCTGGGGGCTATAGCAATCAGCCCCAGCATTTT. The encoded protein is CASRPAGGYSNQPQHF.

There are many counts of this clonotype. This chain joins TRBV28 and TRBJ2-1; D possibly corresponds to TRBD2 (6 bases). Trimming shortened V by 3 bases and J by 0 bases, and 15 bases separated the two germline ends. The CDR3 loop spans 17 amino acids. Germline-derived CDR1 and CDR2 are MDHEN and SYDVKM. In DNA form, the CDR3 reads TGTGCCAGCAGTTTTTCGGGCGGGATGAGCTCCTACAATGAGCAGTTCTTC. It is translated as CASSFSGGMSSYNEQFF.

This clonotype showed up many times. V is TRBV27 and J is TRBJ2-7, with 7 bases lining up with TRBD2. This CDR3 comprises 14 residues. Trimming took 5 bases from V and 5 from J; bases not matched to a gene: 9. From germline, CDR1 is MNHEY and CDR2 SMNVEV (reference sequence). CDR3 DNA sequence: TGTGCCAGCAGTCCCGAGCGGGGTTCGCACGAGCAGTACTTC. This codes for CASSPERGSHEQYF.